This record concerns one T cell receptor (beta chain) sequence. This sample stems from a study of blood T cells in healthy people across ages. The CDR3 length is 12 residues. V was shortened by 7 bases and J by 7 bases, with 13 bases between the two germline ends. Alongside a J-beta primer mix, a sample-barcoded 5' primer served in a second PCR lasting roughly 6 to 11 cycles. Individual samples furnished no less than 2.5 million CDR3-containing paired-end reads apiece. One entry per CDR3 protein results from TCRdb running MiXCR on the 5' RACE reads. This sample has some 1.5 million distinct CDR3 sequences, with under 30% found just once.

The sequence was collected from a woman aged 30 to 39 in good health. The chain carries TRBV12-3 or TRBV12-4 and TRBJ1-2; D call uncertain. Input material: blood. The DNA of the CDR3 is TGTGCCAGCAATGACCGCACGGGTGGCTACACCTTC. Translated, it gives CASNDRTGGYTF.